Described below is a single T cell receptor (beta chain) sequence and its context. Germline-derived CDR1 and CDR2 are LNHDA and SQIVND (reference sequence). J lost 6 bases, V lost 6 bases, and 10 bases had no gene match. The CDR3 loop spans 15 amino acids. Per the authors' pipeline: How many nucleated cells were present was estimated from reference gene primer amplification. The repertoire was sequenced with immunoSEQ multiplex PCR; TCRdb's copy has only in-frame clones and lacks some. That table is the source of V, J and clone size, and D and trimming were worked out from the DNA. The repertoire holds roughly 40,000 clones, with 86% as singletons. This specimen belongs to a study of blood T cell repertoires in COVID-19. For the study at large: Spain, Italy and the United States supplied samples that represented acute and convalescent COVID-19. T cells, B-cell-depleted T cells, or PBMCs supplied cDNA or gDNA.

This chain links TRBV19 with TRBJ1-1, with 10 bases fitting TRBD1. The receptor was derived from a man aged 50 to 60 in a cohort sampled during active COVID-19. The sequenced material came from peripheral blood. Here the CDR3 DNA reads TGTGCCAGTAGCTTAACCGGGACAGGGGTATCTGAAGCTTTCTTT. This gives the protein CASSLTGTGVSEAFF.